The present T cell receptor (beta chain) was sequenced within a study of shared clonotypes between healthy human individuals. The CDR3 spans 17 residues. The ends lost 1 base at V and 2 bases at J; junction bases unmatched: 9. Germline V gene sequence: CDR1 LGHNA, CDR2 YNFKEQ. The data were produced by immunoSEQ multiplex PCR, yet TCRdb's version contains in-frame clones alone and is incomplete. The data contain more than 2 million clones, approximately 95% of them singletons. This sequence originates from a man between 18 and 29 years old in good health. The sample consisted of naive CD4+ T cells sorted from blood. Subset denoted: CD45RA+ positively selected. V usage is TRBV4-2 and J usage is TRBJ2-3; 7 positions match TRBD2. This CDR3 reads CASSQGSGTTYTDTQYF. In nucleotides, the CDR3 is TGTGCCAGCAGCCAAGGCTCCGGGACTACCTACACAGATACGCAGTATTTT.